Listed here are 9 T cell receptor beta chains from one sample, sequenced in a study of T cell repertoires in cytomegalovirus infection. TCRdb analysed the reads with MiXCR anew, one entry per CDR3 protein. Of about 740,000 distinct CDR3 sequences in the sample, roughly 36% were seen once. The sample was PBMCs. The receptor set was obtained from a human donor in good health (CMV status not recorded). Some clones in this sample may be carry-over from other donors' samples.

On this clonotype itself: One end of the junction fails to match germline, which may point to a read error. J is TRBJ2-1 and V is TRBV24-1, with D possibly being TRBD1 (5 bases). The length of the CDR3 is 12 residues. From germline, CDR1 is KGHDR and CDR2 SFDVKD. CDR3 DNA sequence: TGTGCCACCGCAGGGATCGACGCTGAGCTGTTCTTC. Its protein is CATAGIDAELFF.

With regard to this clonotype: Being one base from a much bigger clone, this may be a read error. The chain employs TRBV28 and TRBJ2-7; D is ambiguous. The CDR3 contains 11 residues. Per the germline V gene, CDR1 is MDHEN and CDR2 is SYDVKM. V lost 6 bases and J 0 bases, leaving 3 bases between the germline ends. The CDR3 DNA is TGTGCCAGCAGATACTCCTACGAGCAGTACTTC. This codes for CASRYSYEQYF.

This clonotype was found a few times. V is TRBV11-3 and J is TRBJ2-2; 9 nucleotides line up with TRBD1. Trimming removed 6 bases from V and 6 bases from J; junction bases left unmatched: 8. The CDR3 has 15 residues. Germline V lookup: CDR1 SGHNT, CDR2 YENEEA. CDR3 nucleotides: TGTGCCAGCAGGGCCGGGACAGGGATTGCCGGGGAGCTGTTTTTT. Translating it yields CASRAGTGIAGELFF.

V gene TRBV28 combines with J gene TRBJ1-6, with a tentative D call TRBD1 (6 bases). Germline CDR1 MDHEN, CDR2 SYDVKM. The CDR3 consists of 14 residues. V was trimmed by 6 bases and J by 11 bases, leaving 17 bases between them. As DNA, the CDR3 is TGTGCCAGCAGCAAACGGCTAGGGGGGGCACCCCTCCACTTT. Protein sequence: CASSKRLGGAPLHF.

A few counts support this clonotype. The chain links TRBV4-1 to TRBJ2-7; 7 nucleotides line up with TRBD1. There are 16 residues in the CDR3. Germline-derived CDR1 and CDR2 are MGHRA and YSYEKL. The J segment lost 6 bases and the V segment lost 2 bases, leaving 13 bases of the junction unmatched. This CDR3 is CASSQLGDSRIREQYF. The CDR3 coding sequence is TGCGCCAGCAGCCAATTAGGGGACAGTAGGATTCGCGAGCAGTACTTC.

This clonotype occurred a few times. The chain is built from TRBV28 and TRBJ1-1; 9 bases are a match to TRBD1. Germline trimming cut 5 bases from V and 4 bases from J; bases unmatched to any gene: 11. CDR3 length: 16 residues. Germline V CDR1 and CDR2: MDHEN, SYDVKM. This CDR3 reads CASSGQGPFLGTEAFF. The DNA for the CDR3 is TGTGCCAGCAGTGGACAGGGGCCTTTTCTCGGCACTGAAGCTTTCTTT.

The V and J genes are TRBV7-8 and TRBJ2-1; 10 bases fit TRBD1. The V gene end was trimmed by 2 bases and the J gene end by 6 bases; junction bases not matched to a gene: 4. Germline V gene lookup returns CDR1 SGHVS and CDR2 FQNEAQ. The CDR3 has 15 residues. The CDR3 coding sequence is TGTGCCAGCAGCTTATCCGGGACAGGGGTCAATGAGCAGTTCTTC. Residues: CASSLSGTGVNEQFF.

V usage is TRBV20-1 and J usage is TRBJ2-1; D call uncertain. Germline V lookup: CDR1 DFQATT, CDR2 SNEGSKA (reference sequence). V lost 5 bases to trimming and J lost 7 bases, with 15 bases between them. The CDR3 spans 13 residues. CDR3 sequence (DNA): TGCAGTGCTTCGAAACTCATCGAGAATGAGCAGTTCTTC. Its translation: CSASKLIENEQFF.

J is TRBJ2-1 and V is TRBV19, with a weak D call TRBD1 (5 bases). The CDR3 is made up of 13 amino acids. CDR1 LNHDA and CDR2 SQIVND come from the germline V gene (reference sequence). With 6 bases removed from V and 9 bases from J, the gap between germline ends came to 15 bases. The chain's CDR3 is CASSSRGRAEQFF. The CDR3 nucleotides are TGTGCCAGTAGCAGTAGGGGCCGGGCTGAGCAGTTCTTC.